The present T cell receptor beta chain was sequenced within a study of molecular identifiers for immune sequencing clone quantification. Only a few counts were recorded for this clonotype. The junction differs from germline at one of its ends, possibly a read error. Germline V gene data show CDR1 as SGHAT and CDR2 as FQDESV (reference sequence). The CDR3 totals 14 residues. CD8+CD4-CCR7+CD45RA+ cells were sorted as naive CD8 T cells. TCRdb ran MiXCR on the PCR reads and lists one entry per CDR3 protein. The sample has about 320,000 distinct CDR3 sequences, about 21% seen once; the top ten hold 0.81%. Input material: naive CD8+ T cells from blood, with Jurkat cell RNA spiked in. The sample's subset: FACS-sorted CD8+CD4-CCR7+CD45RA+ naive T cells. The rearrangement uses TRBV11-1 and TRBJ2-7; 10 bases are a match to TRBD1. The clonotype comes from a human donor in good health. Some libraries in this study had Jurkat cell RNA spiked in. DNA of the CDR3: TGTGCCAGCAGCTTAGGTGGGACAGGGGATGAGCAATACTTC. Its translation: CASSLGGTGDEQYF. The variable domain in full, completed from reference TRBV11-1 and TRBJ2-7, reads EAEVAQSPRYKITEKSQAVAFWCDPISGHATLYWYRQILGQGPELLVQFQDESVVDDSQLPKDRFSAERLKGVDSTLKIQPAELGDSAMYLCASSLGGTGDEQYFGPGTRLTVT.